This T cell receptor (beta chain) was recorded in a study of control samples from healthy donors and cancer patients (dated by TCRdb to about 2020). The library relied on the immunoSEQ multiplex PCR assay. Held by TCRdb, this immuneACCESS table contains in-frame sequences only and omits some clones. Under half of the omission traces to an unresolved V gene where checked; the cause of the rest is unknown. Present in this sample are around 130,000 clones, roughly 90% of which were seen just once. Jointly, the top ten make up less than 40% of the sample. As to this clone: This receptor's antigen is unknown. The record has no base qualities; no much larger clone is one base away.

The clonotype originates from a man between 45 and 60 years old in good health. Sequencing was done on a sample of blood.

The nucleotide sequence is given as TGTGCCAGCAGTGACTCTGGGGGGGCGAACACTGAAGCTTTCTTT. Translation gives CASSDSGGANTEAFF. Here the chain combines TRBV6-4 and TRBJ1-1; TRBD1 is a weak D gene call, 6 bases matching. CDR1 and CDR2 are drawn from the germline V gene: MRHNA, SNTAGT. V and J are truncated by 0 bases and 1 base respectively, leaving an intervening sequence of 9 bases. From the cysteine up to the phenylalanine, the CDR3 has a length of 15 residues. Kept here is only the CDR3 DNA, which spans 45 bases and is read in frame from base 1.